These 14 T cell receptor beta chains were sequenced from one sample in a study of blood T cell dynamics during melanoma immunotherapy. Time point noted: week 3, after first cycle of checkpoint inhibitor. Clones were read by immunoSEQ multiplex PCR, and TCRdb kept only the in-frame ones, dropping some. Here the sample spans about 10,000 clones, about 88% being singletons. The sequenced sample was blood, obtained from a patient treated with checkpoint blockade. The receptors shown here come from a human donor with melanoma.

The genes are TRBV6-6 and TRBJ1-4; D is undetermined. CDR1 and CDR2 from the germline V gene are MNHNY and SVGAGI (reference sequence). The CDR3 runs to 13 residues. Trimming left V 4 bases short and J 5 bases short, with 8 bases between. CDR3 sequence: CASSSAQNEKLFF. The CDR3 bases are TGTGCCAGCAGTTCCGCCCAGAATGAAAAACTGTTTTTT.

The rearrangement links TRBV4-3 to TRBJ2-1; TRBD2 matches at 13 bases. This CDR3 is 17 amino acids long. Germline V gene lookup returns CDR1 LGHNA and CDR2 YSLEER. Trimming cost V 0 bases and J 9 bases; bases outside gene matches: 8. The CDR3 is CASSQDGLAGAPGEQFF. Written as DNA, the CDR3 is TGCGCCAGCAGCCAAGACGGACTAGCGGGGGCCCCCGGTGAGCAGTTCTTC.

The chain links TRBV18 to TRBJ1-1; 11 bases line up with TRBD1. The J segment lost 0 bases and the V segment lost 6 bases, leaving 6 bases of the junction unmatched. Germline CDR1 reads KGHSH; CDR2 reads LQKENI. This CDR3 has 16 residues. CDR3 coding DNA: TGTGCCAGCTCCCTAGGACAGGGGGCCTTGAACACTGAAGCTTTCTTT. This sequence encodes CASSLGQGALNTEAFF.

The CDR3 region is CASSEYRTTYEQYF. Here the CDR3 DNA reads TGTGCCAGCAGTGAATACAGGACAACCTACGAGCAGTACTTC. V gene TRBV2 combines with J gene TRBJ2-7, with a tentative D call TRBD1 (5 bases). Germline values: CDR1 SNHLY, CDR2 FYNNEI. The CDR3 length is 14 residues. The V gene lost 2 bases and the J gene lost 2 bases, with 10 bases spanning the gap.

The V call is TRBV7-2, the J call TRBJ1-2, with D unresolved. Germline V gene sequence: CDR1 SGHTA, CDR2 FQGNSA. The CDR3 sequence is 14 residues long. V was clipped by 1 base and J by 8 bases, with 14 bases between them. The CDR3 reads CASSLDGPPRGYTF. CDR3 nucleotides: TGTGCCAGCAGCTTAGATGGCCCACCTCGGGGCTACACCTTC.

The chain recombines TRBV20-1 with TRBJ1-1, with D unresolved. This CDR3 comprises 11 residues. The V end was cut by 6 bases, the J end by 2 bases, with 7 bases between. Germline-derived CDR1 and CDR2 are DFQATT and SNEGSKA (reference sequence). The CDR3 sequence is CSAEDNTEAFF. In DNA form, the CDR3 reads TGCAGTGCAGAGGATAACACTGAAGCTTTCTTT.

The gene calls are TRBV19 and TRBJ2-2, with D possibly matching TRBD2 (5 bases). V was clipped by 6 bases and J by 6 bases, with 8 bases between them. The CDR3 extends over 12 amino acids. Germline V lookup: CDR1 LNHDA, CDR2 SQIVND (reference sequence). This CDR3 is CASRRGSGELFF. In DNA, the CDR3 is TGTGCCAGTAGAAGAGGGTCCGGGGAGCTGTTTTTT. Looking up the rest from reference TRBV19 and TRBJ2-2 gives the full variable domain: DGGITQSPKYLFRKEGQNVTLSCEQNLNHDAMYWYRQDPGQGLRLIYYSQIVNDFQKGDIAEGYSVSREKKESFPLTVTSAQKNPTAFYLCASRRGSGELFFGEGSRLTVL.

The chain recombines TRBV19 with TRBJ1-5; maybe TRBD1 (5 bases). With 4 bases removed from V and 5 bases from J, the gap between germline ends came to 12 bases. Germline loops: CDR1 LNHDA, CDR2 SQIVND (reference sequence). The CDR3 extends over 14 amino acids. The CDR3 nucleotides are TGTGCCAGTAGTACCCAAACAGGTTATCAGCCCCAGCATTTT. Translated, it gives CASSTQTGYQPQHF.

This clone was seen a handful of times. This chain joins TRBV2 and TRBJ1-2; TRBD1 matches 7 bases. The junction had 0 bases not matched to a gene; V was cut back by 4 bases and J by 1 base. Germline CDR1 is SNHLY and CDR2 is FYNNEI. The CDR3 sequence is 13 residues long. CDR3 nucleotides: TGTGCCAGCAGTGGGGACAGTAACTATGGCTACACCTTC. It is translated as CASSGDSNYGYTF.

J is TRBJ2-2 and V is TRBV7-3; possibly TRBD1 or TRBD2 for D (6 bases each). The CDR3 length is 14 residues. Trimming stripped 5 bases from V and 9 bases from J, with 16 bases between. The germline V gene encodes CDR1 SGHTA and CDR2 FQGTGA. CDR3 DNA: TGTGCCAGCAGCCCGGGGGCCCCTCGATGGGAGCTGTTTTTT. Amino acids: CASSPGAPRWELFF.

This clone came up once. V is TRBV5-1 and J is TRBJ2-6; D might be TRBD1 (6 bases). Per germline, CDR1 SGHRS and CDR2 YFSETQ. The CDR3 loop spans 16 amino acids. V lost 1 base and J 2 bases, leaving 10 bases between the germline ends. In DNA form, the CDR3 reads TGCGCCAGCAGCTTGACAGGGACCCCTGGGGCCAACGTCCTGACTTTC. Its protein is CASSLTGTPGANVLTF.

The chain is built from TRBV6-6 and TRBJ2-2, with TRBD1 as a possible D gene (5 bases). The CDR3 sequence is 13 residues long. Germline V gene data show CDR1 as MNHNY and CDR2 as SVGAGI (reference sequence). V was clipped by 6 bases and J by 3 bases, with 8 bases between them. The CDR3 DNA is TGTGCCAGCAGCCTGACAGACACCGGGGAGCTGTTTTTT. Amino acids: CASSLTDTGELFF.

The chain employs TRBV6-5 and TRBJ1-1; 9 nucleotides match TRBD1. This CDR3 is 15 amino acids long. The trim removed 2 bases at V and 5 bases at J, leaving 6 bases unmatched. The germline V gene has CDR1 MNHEY and CDR2 SVGAGI. The CDR3 here is CASSYGDRVETEAFF. CDR3 DNA sequence: TGTGCCAGCAGTTACGGGGACAGGGTGGAAACTGAAGCTTTCTTT.

The chain joins TRBV27 to TRBJ1-2, with TRBD1 identical over 12 bases. Germline CDR1 is MNHEY and CDR2 is SMNVEV (reference sequence). The ends lost 5 bases at V and 7 bases at J; junction bases unmatched: 8. The CDR3 covers 15 residues. As DNA, the CDR3 is TGTGCCAGCAGTCAACCGGGACAGGGGGCTAGTGGCTACACCTTC. This encodes CASSQPGQGASGYTF.